Listed below are T cell receptor beta chains from one sample, sequenced in a study of blood T cells in healthy people across ages. TCRdb used MiXCR to reprocess the 5' RACE reads, holding one entry per CDR3 protein. The sample lists about 1.1 million distinct CDR3 sequences, roughly two fifths occurring once. Specimen: blood. The source is a young man in good health. The CDR3 runs from the conserved cysteine through the conserved F or W. The order of the fields is CDR3 protein, J gene, CDR3 length, V gene.

CDR3aa: CASSVASSYNEQFF
j_gene: TRBJ2-1
len: 14
v_gene: TRBV2

CDR3aa: CASRKTGQGSEKLFF
j_gene: TRBJ1-4
len: 15
v_gene: TRBV7-9

CDR3aa: CASSTGPDTQYF
j_gene: TRBJ2-3
len: 12
v_gene: TRBV12-3/TRBV12-4

CDR3aa: CASSLNSNQPQHF
j_gene: TRBJ1-5
len: 13
v_gene: TRBV12-3/TRBV12-4

CDR3aa: CSASGSNQPQHF
j_gene: TRBJ1-5
len: 12
v_gene: TRBV20-1

CDR3aa: CASRGGRALYEQYF
j_gene: TRBJ2-7
len: 14
v_gene: TRBV6-2/TRBV6-3

CDR3aa: CSAKDSFSGNTIYF
j_gene: TRBJ1-3
len: 14
v_gene: TRBV20-1

CDR3aa: CAIMSGDSYNEQYF
j_gene: TRBJ2-7
len: 14
v_gene: TRBV10-3

CDR3aa: CASSQEWAGGNEQYF
j_gene: TRBJ2-7
len: 15
v_gene: TRBV4-2

CDR3aa: CASSHLTNTEAFF
j_gene: TRBJ1-1
len: 13
v_gene: TRBV7-9

CDR3aa: CASSLKGVRISYNEQFF
j_gene: TRBJ2-1
len: 17
v_gene: TRBV28

CDR3aa: CASSEYWGSSSYEQYF
j_gene: TRBJ2-7
len: 16
v_gene: TRBV25-1

CDR3aa: CASSEGVTDRGPGELFF
j_gene: TRBJ2-2
len: 17
v_gene: TRBV6-1

CDR3aa: CASSLGTSGADNEQFF
j_gene: TRBJ2-1
len: 16
v_gene: TRBV7-8

CDR3aa: CASSHARTGHSGYTF
j_gene: TRBJ1-2
len: 15
v_gene: TRBV9

CDR3aa: CASSTPLKGTSYEQYF
j_gene: TRBJ2-7
len: 16
v_gene: TRBV27

CDR3aa: CSARRGHRETQYF
j_gene: .
len: 13
v_gene: TRBV20-1

CDR3aa: CSAKDRANQPQHF
j_gene: TRBJ1-5
len: 13
v_gene: TRBV20-1

CDR3aa: CVSSGTVSYGYTF
j_gene: TRBJ1-2
len: 13
v_gene: TRBV9

CDR3aa: CASSPDGYQPQHF
j_gene: TRBJ1-5
len: 13
v_gene: TRBV12-3/TRBV12-4

CDR3aa: CASSFGRVTNEKLFF
j_gene: TRBJ1-4
len: 15
v_gene: TRBV7-9

CDR3aa: CASSQDLSGGGTGELFF
j_gene: TRBJ2-2
len: 17
v_gene: TRBV4-3

CDR3aa: CSASLRGDTGELFF
j_gene: TRBJ2-2
len: 14
v_gene: TRBV20-1

CDR3aa: CASSVAGGLNEKLFF
j_gene: TRBJ1-4
len: 15
v_gene: TRBV9

CDR3aa: CASSLVPGLARPMHNEQFF
j_gene: TRBJ2-1
len: 19
v_gene: TRBV7-8

CDR3aa: CASRGHSYEQYF
j_gene: TRBJ2-7
len: 12
v_gene: TRBV27

CDR3aa: CGGPISYNSPLHF
j_gene: TRBJ1-6
len: 13
v_gene: TRBV28

CDR3aa: CASSAVGTSGGYEQYF
j_gene: TRBJ2-7
len: 16
v_gene: TRBV9

CDR3aa: CASSPVDSRYGYTF
j_gene: TRBJ1-2
len: 14
v_gene: TRBV7-2

CDR3aa: CASNQEAGTSGSTDTQYF
j_gene: TRBJ2-3
len: 18
v_gene: TRBV4-3

CDR3aa: CASSLDGEPYNEQFF
j_gene: TRBJ2-1
len: 15
v_gene: TRBV12-3/TRBV12-4